The rows below give T cell receptor beta chains drawn from one sample of a study of blood T cell repertoires in COVID-19. The data were produced by immunoSEQ multiplex PCR, yet TCRdb's version contains in-frame clones alone and is incomplete. This table has fewer than 250,000 clones, about nine tenths appearing once. The sequenced sample consisted of peripheral blood. Receptor source: a man aged 30 to 45 with acute or convalescent COVID-19. Both conserved end residues are part of each CDR3. A D gene is named only where the DNA matches it firmly. Clone size is shown for a subset of rows, as once, few, many or a class of expanded clone.

- | TRBJ2-1 | TRBV30 | - | CACPRLPSSYNEQFF | TGTGCCTGCCCTAGGCTCCCTAGCTCCTACAATGAGCAGTTCTTC
TRBD2 | TRBJ2-3 | TRBV5-1 | - | CASSLAPGTSLGDTQYF | TGCGCCAGCAGCTTGGCCCCAGGGACTAGCCTCGGAGATACGCAGTATTTT
- | TRBJ1-6 | TRBV18 | - | CASSPTGQNSPLHF | TGTGCCAGCTCACCGACAGGACAGAATTCACCCCTCCACTTT
- | TRBJ2-7 | TRBV28 | - | CASSLENSGTAYEQYF | TGTGCCAGCAGTTTAGAGAATTCAGGCACAGCCTACGAGCAGTACTTC
TRBD1 | TRBJ1-6 | TRBV6-5 | - | CASHPGQYDSPLHF | TGTGCCAGCCACCCGGGACAGTACGATTCACCCCTCCACTTT
- | TRBJ1-3 | TRBV28 | - | CASSAAGYSGNTIYF | TGTGCCAGCAGTGCAGCAGGTTACTCTGGAAACACCATATATTTT
- | TRBJ2-3 | TRBV30 | - | CAWSGGEDTQYF | TGTGCCTGGAGTGGCGGGGAAGATACGCAGTATTTT
TRBD1 | TRBJ1-5 | TRBV28 | - | CASSPSNRGANQPQHF | TGTGCCAGCAGTCCGTCGAACAGGGGTGCTAACCAGCCCCAGCATTTT
- | TRBJ2-7 | TRBV7-9 | - | CASSGNLGRGAYEQYF | TGTGCCAGCAGTGGTAACTTGGGAAGGGGCGCCTACGAGCAGTACTTC
- | TRBJ2-7 | TRBV6-5 | - | CASSYRGRRSYEQYF | TGTGCCAGCAGTTACAGAGGCAGGAGGTCCTACGAGCAGTACTTC
- | TRBJ1-1 | TRBV19 | - | CASSISTVNTEAFF | TGTGCCAGTAGTATTTCGACAGTAAACACTGAAGCTTTCTTT
- | TRBJ2-3 | TRBV29-1 | once | CSVVPAEAYDTQYF | TGCAGCGTGGTACCAGCCGAGGCATATGATACGCAGTATTTT
- | TRBJ1-1 | TRBV19 | - | CASTKLTGYLDTEAFF | TGTGCCAGTACTAAACTAACAGGGTATTTGGACACTGAAGCTTTCTTT
- | TRBJ2-1 | TRBV11-3 | - | CASSLPLALPIF | TGTGCCAGCAGCTTACCCTTGGCTCTCCCGATCTTC
TRBD1 | TRBJ1-3 | TRBV19 | - | CASSTTGTTIYF | TGTGCCAGTAGTACGACAGGGACCACCATATATTTT